The source of this TCR beta chain is a study of CD8+ T cells in alopecia areata. cDNA reverse transcribed from extracted RNA served as the sequencing template. The repertoire was sequenced with immunoSEQ multiplex PCR; TCRdb's copy has only in-frame clones and lacks some. Altogether some 110,000 clones were found in the sample, and no singletons occur. The CDR3 loop spans 14 amino acids. V shed 7 bases, J shed 0 bases, and the junction held 4 bases outside the gene matches. In germline, CDR1 is FNHDT, CDR2 SITEND (reference sequence). Of note for this clone: Mouse gene names and germline throughout. The CDR3 end falls 4 residues outside the read, so it is completed with the germline J gene.

The sample comprised lesional skin. The J gene is TRBJ2-7, the V gene TRBV19, with 10 positions matching TRBD2. The receptor was derived from a C3H/HeJ mouse with alopecia areata. Mouse strain MHC haplotype: H2-k. The CDR3 bases that were read are TGTGCCAGCTCGGACTGGGGGAGCTCCTAT. Translating gives CASSDWGSSY. The entire CDR3 reads CASSDWGSSYEQYF.